The sequence of this T cell receptor beta chain was determined in a study of response to subunit inactivated influenza vaccine (dated by TCRdb to 2016 to 2018). About the study as a whole: Deep quantitative T cell receptor repertoire profiling was used in the study to track responses to a trivalent subunit inactivated influenza vaccine. On the study overall, not on this receptor specifically: The authors proposed that each seasonal influenza vaccination may bring in only a limited number of new T cells.

Including the terminal cysteine and phenylalanine, the CDR3 comprises 16 residues. The only DNA kept is the CDR3, 48 bases in frame from the first base. The trim is 0 bases for V and 4 bases for J, with a gap of 15 bases between the germline ends. The germline V gene sets CDR1 to LGHNA and CDR2 to YNFKEQ. As for this clonotype: Its antigen target is currently unknown. Base quality data are lacking; no much larger clone is found one base away.

Library preparation was by RT-PCR. Sequencing was carried out with an Illumina HiSeq 2500. TCRdb itself trimmed the public reads at Q25 with fastp, ran MiXCR and retained productive beta chains. Rows with a matching CDR3 protein are joined into one entry that keeps the most common DNA and genes. The sample data list more than 450,000 distinct CDR3 sequences, and about 11% of these were observed just once. Approximately 11% of the sample goes to the ten largest clones. These sequences were also reported in another study, on T cells expressing NK-cell markers. As described in the second report: 5'RACE template switching, by which a universal primer site and unique molecular identifiers were added, was used to make TCR beta cDNA libraries. Fewer than ten donors provided sorted CD3+CD56+NKG2C+, CD3+CD56+NKG2C- and CD3+CD56-NKG2C+ T-cell subsets, whose TCR beta-chain repertoires were profiled. Among the eight sequenced donors, only one was HCMV-seronegative, while the other seven were HCMV-seropositive. In several experiments an anti-gammadeltaTCR antibody was added to restrict sorting to alphabetaTCR-expressing T cells. For more than 5 donors, the dominant CD3+CD56+NKG2C+ clonotypes were among the top 10 CD8+ clonotypes and accounted for 1.0-7.0% of CD8+ T cells. Those dominant clonotypes were again the most abundant among CD3+CD56-NKG2C+ cells in several donors, at about 25-60.1%. Whether the expanded NKG2C-expressing T cell clones were specific for HCMV antigens was left unclear. The study sequenced eight donors, all healthy volunteers chosen at random: three men and five women. A commercial ELISA kit detecting HCMV-specific IgG in serum was used to determine HCMV serostatus. Ficoll density gradient centrifugation was used to isolate peripheral blood mononuclear cells from blood. Bulk peripheral blood T-cell repertoires were additionally sequenced from unsorted PBMC for a handful of donors. cDNA synthesis was primed from the TCR beta constant segment and was followed by two successive PCR amplification steps. Sequencing of the libraries produced 2 x 150 bp reads on Illumina HiSeq 2000/2500, MiSeq or NextSeq. MIGEC was used to demultiplex reads and group reads by UMI, and MiTCR was used to assemble and quantify clonotypes. To remove erroneous sequences, TCR cDNA sequences were retained only when supported by two or more reads. The tcR package was used for downstream repertoire analysis, and clonotypes were matched between fractions using CDR3 nucleotide sequence together with V segment. VDJmatch was used to annotate antigen specificity against VDJdb, with one amino acid substitution allowed in CDR3.

The TCR was taken from a man aged 45-65 years who received an inactivated influenza vaccine. Donor details come from another sample of the same person, matched by shared clones. Specimen: PBMCs from blood, collected on the day of vaccination. This chain is built from TRBV4-2 and TRBJ2-5, and the D gene may be TRBD2, 5 bases matching. The nucleotides read TGTGCCAGCAGCCAAGATTGGGCTAGCCGGCGAGAGACCCAGTACTTC. This translates into CASSQDWASRRETQYF.